The 17 T cell receptor beta chains in this list originate from one sample, sequenced in a study of CD4 T cells in relation to SARS-CoV-2 and coronaviruses. Libraries were prepared by immunoSEQ multiplex PCR; TCRdb keeps only in-frame clonotypes and omits some of them. The table records some 29,000 clones, more than 75% of them present only once. These receptors have no known antigen. Before the COVID-19 pandemic, during about 2010-2018, CD4+ T cells were taken from unexposed donors. After about 10 days of culture, CD4+ T cells were isolated. Specimen: CD4+ T cells from PBMCs, cultured in vitro. The source is a human donor in good health.

The gene calls are TRBV7-6 and TRBJ1-3; D remains unclear. The CDR3 runs 15 residues. The V gene's germline CDR1 is SGHVS and CDR2 FNYEAQ. V lost 1 base and J lost 4, with 11 bases in between. CDR3 region: CASSLEPRRGNTIYF. The CDR3, as DNA: TGTGCCAGCAGCTTAGAGCCCAGGCGGGGAAACACCATATATTTT.

The rearrangement joins TRBV5-5 to TRBJ1-1; D is perhaps TRBD1 (5 bases). This CDR3 is 14 amino acids long. Trimming cost V 4 bases and J 4 bases, with 14 bases left between them. CDR1 is SGHKS, CDR2 YYEKEE, per germline (reference sequence). This CDR3 is CASSLWGDVTEAFF. The DNA for the CDR3 is TGTGCCAGCAGCCTGTGGGGGGACGTCACTGAAGCTTTCTTT. Based on the CDR3 plus reference TRBV5-5 and TRBJ1-1, the full variable domain is DAGVTQSPTHLIKTRGQQVTLRCSPISGHKSVSWYQQVLGQGPQFIFQYYEKEERGRGNFPDRFSARQFPNYSSELNVNALLLGDSALYLCASSLWGDVTEAFFGQGTRLTVV.

This clone was seen a handful of times. The rearrangement links TRBV6-5 to TRBJ1-1; no clear D gene. CDR3 length: 13 residues. The V and J ends lost 10 bases and 0 bases respectively, with 12 bases between them. CDR1 and CDR2 (germline): MNHEY, SVGAGI. The CDR3 DNA reads as TGTGCCACCAAAGGATCTATGAACACTGAAGCTTTCTTT. This sequence encodes CATKGSMNTEAFF.

V and J are TRBV6-1 and TRBJ1-5; D gene unclear. This CDR3 comprises 15 residues. CDR1 is MNHNS and CDR2 is SASEGT in the germline V gene. V was cut by 1 base and J by 8 bases, with 15 bases left in between. CDR3 loop: CASSEEPNIWEPQHF. CDR3 DNA: TGTGCCAGCAGTGAAGAACCCAATATCTGGGAGCCCCAGCATTTT.

The gene calls are TRBV7-2 and TRBJ1-2, with no clear D. Per germline, CDR1 SGHTA and CDR2 FQGNSA. V was cut by 4 bases and J by 7 bases, with 7 bases left in between. The CDR3 is made up of 11 amino acids. For the CDR3, the DNA is TGTGCCAGCAGCTCGGCAGTTGGCTACACCTTC. It codes for CASSSAVGYTF.

V gene TRBV29-1 combines with J gene TRBJ1-1, with D unresolved. Germline loops: CDR1 SQVTM, CDR2 ANQGSEA. V lost 4 bases and J lost 0, with 6 bases in between. This CDR3 is built from 12 residues. As DNA, the CDR3 is TGCAGCGTTGGCAGGATGAACACTGAAGCTTTCTTT. Translation: CSVGRMNTEAFF.

V and J are TRBV12-3 or TRBV12-4 and TRBJ2-5, with 7 bases lining up with TRBD1. This CDR3 contains 13 residues. The junction had 8 bases not matched to a gene; V was cut back by 6 bases and J by 7 bases. The CDR3 DNA reads as TGTGCCAGCAGAGCGGACAGGCATGGGACCCAGTACTTC. Translating it yields CASRADRHGTQYF.

The rearrangement links TRBV19 to TRBJ2-7; D uncertain. CDR1 LNHDA and CDR2 SQIVND come from the germline V gene (reference sequence). CDR3 length: 13 amino acids. With 4 bases removed from V and 4 bases from J, the gap between germline ends came to 11 bases. CDR3 sequence reads: CASSRHQNYEQYF. The CDR3 DNA reads as TGTGCCAGTAGTAGGCACCAGAATTACGAGCAGTACTTC.

The chain links TRBV6-2 or TRBV6-3 to TRBJ2-1, with 10 bases that match TRBD2. The junction had 7 bases not matched to a gene; V was cut back by 5 bases and J by 9 bases. This CDR3 contains 14 residues. Germline CDR1 MNHEY, CDR2 SVGEGT. CDR3 sequence (DNA): TGTGCCAGCAGTCGGAGCGGGAGGGTTGGTGAGCAGTTCTTC. Its protein is CASSRSGRVGEQFF.

The chain is built from TRBV12-3 or TRBV12-4 and TRBJ1-2, with D unclear. V lost 4 bases and J 4 bases, leaving 7 bases between the germline ends. This CDR3 has 12 amino acids. The DNA for the CDR3 is TGTGCCAGCAGTTCCAGCCCCTATGGCTACACCTTC. This codes for CASSSSPYGYTF.

The chain couples TRBV30 to TRBJ2-7; 11 bases are a match to TRBD2. V shed 4 bases, J shed 6 bases, and the junction held 8 bases outside the gene matches. This CDR3 has 14 residues. Germline CDR1 and CDR2: GTSNPN and SVGIG (reference sequence). DNA of the CDR3: TGTGCCTGGACCCCCTCTAGCGGGAGGTCCGAGCAGTACTTC. Its translation: CAWTPSSGRSEQYF. Complete variable domain (other parts from reference TRBV30 and TRBJ2-7): SQTIHQWPATLVQPVGSPLSLECTVEGTSNPNLYWYRQAAGRGLQLLFYSVGIGQISSEVPQNLSASRPQDRQFILSSKKLLLSDSGFYLCAWTPSSGRSEQYFGPGTRLTVT.

The chain joins TRBV18 to TRBJ2-2, with D possibly being TRBD1 or TRBD2 (5 bases each). V was pared by 8 bases and J by 2 bases, with 12 bases between. The CDR3 is 14 residues long. Germline CDR1 KGHSH, CDR2 LQKENI. The CDR3 DNA sequence: TGTGCCAGCGCCCCCGGGACCAACACCGGGGAGCTGTTTTTT. Its protein is CASAPGTNTGELFF.

The V gene is TRBV29-1, the J gene TRBJ1-1; D gene unclear. The CDR3 is 12 residues long. Trimming removed 5 bases from V and 1 base from J, with 8 bases in between. Germline V lookup: CDR1 SQVTM, CDR2 ANQGSEA. DNA for the CDR3: TGCAGCGTTCAAGGGCAGAACACTGAAGCTTTCTTT. It yields the protein CSVQGQNTEAFF.

V usage is TRBV12-5 and J usage is TRBJ2-7, with D possibly called TRBD1 or TRBD2 (8 bases each). V dropped 4 bases and J dropped 5 bases, with 21 bases sitting between them. The CDR3 length is 16 residues. Germline V gene sequence: CDR1 LGHNT, CDR2 FRNRAP. DNA for the CDR3: TGTGCTAGTGGTTGGAACAGGGGGGCGGGAGGCCACGAGCAGTACTTC. Amino acids: CASGWNRGAGGHEQYF.

This clone was recorded a few times. The chain recombines TRBV7-9 with TRBJ1-1; weak D call: TRBD1 (5 bases). V shed 0 bases and J shed 5 bases, with 13 bases lying between them. This CDR3 has 15 residues. Germline V gene lookup returns CDR1 SEHNR and CDR2 FQNEAQ (reference sequence). CDR3 region: CASSLAGSRGTEAFF. The CDR3 DNA sequence: TGTGCCAGCAGCTTAGCCGGGTCGAGGGGAACTGAAGCTTTCTTT.

The chain is built from TRBV11-3 and TRBJ2-7; TRBD1 might be the D (6 bases). The CDR3 loop spans 12 amino acids. The germline gives CDR1 SGHNT, CDR2 YENEEA. V was cut by 6 bases and J by 6 bases, with 12 bases left in between. CDR3 in DNA: TGTGCCAGCAGGGGGGCCAGCCGCGAGCAGTACTTC. Residues: CASRGASREQYF.

The chain recombines TRBV19 with TRBJ1-5; D might be TRBD1 (5 bases). Germline values: CDR1 LNHDA, CDR2 SQIVND (reference sequence). Trimming pared 0 bases from V and 4 bases from J, leaving 10 bases between. The CDR3 is 15 amino acids. CDR3 DNA: TGTGCCAGTAGTATAGACAGGGACGGGAATCAGCCCCAGCATTTT. Protein sequence: CASSIDRDGNQPQHF. The entire variable domain, with the rest obtained from reference TRBV19 and TRBJ1-5, is as follows: DGGITQSPKYLFRKEGQNVTLSCEQNLNHDAMYWYRQDPGQGLRLIYYSQIVNDFQKGDIAEGYSVSREKKESFPLTVTSAQKNPTAFYLCASSIDRDGNQPQHFGDGTRLSIL.